These T cell receptor beta chains were read from a single sample in a study of vaccination and CD4 T cells after COVID-19. Antigens of these TCRs are unknown. MiXCR, run by TCRdb on the PCR reads, gives a single entry per CDR3 protein. The sample consists of approximately 12,000 distinct CDR3 sequences, around 40% of them appearing once. Sequenced sample: cultured CD4+ T cells from blood. These receptors were obtained from a human donor with COVID-19. Both conserved end residues are part of each CDR3. A D gene is named only where the DNA matches it firmly. Size tells how often a clone was seen (once, few, many) or the class of an expanded clone, and some rows leave it out.

>TRBV20-1|-|-|TRBJ2-1
TGCAGTGCTAGAAGGGGGTCTTATGAGCAGTTCTTC
CSARRGSYEQFF
>TRBV20-1|few|-|TRBJ1-1
TGCAGTGCTAGTTTAACCGGGAGCAACACTGAAGCTTTCTTT
CSASLTGSNTEAFF
>TRBV7-8|few|-|TRBJ2-1
TGTGCCAGCAGCCTGGGATTCCATGAGCAGTTCTTC
CASSLGFHEQFF
>TRBV5-1|once|TRBD1|TRBJ2-1
TGCGCCAGCAGCTTGGCCGGGGACAGGGCCCATGAGCAGTTCTTC
CASSLAGDRAHEQFF
>TRBV4-3|few|-|TRBJ2-2
TGCGCCAGCAGCGGGACAAACACCGGGGAGCTGTTTTTT
CASSGTNTGELFF
>TRBV19|few|-|TRBJ1-2
TGTGCCAGTAGTGTGCAAGGGGTCGATGCCTATGGCTACACCTTC
CASSVQGVDAYGYTF
>TRBV6-1|few|-|TRBJ1-3
TGTGCCAGCAGTGATCTCGACGGCTCTGGAAACACCATATATTTT
CASSDLDGSGNTIYF
>TRBV21-1|-|-|TRBJ2-1
TGTGCCTCTAGGGGGCCCCCCAATGAGCAGTTCTTC
CASRGPPNEQFF
>TRBV7-2|-|-|TRBJ1-1
TGTGCCAGCAGCTCCGGTGGTCGAGGAGCTTTCTTT
CASSSGGRGAFF
>TRBV10-3|few|-|TRBJ1-1
TGTGCCATCAGCGAGGTGGCCACTGAAGCTTTCTTT
CAISEVATEAFF
>TRBV10-3|few|-|TRBJ2-1
TGTGCCATGGGCTGGGAGCGGGACAATGAGCAGTTCTTC
CAMGWERDNEQFF
>TRBV21-1|-|-|TRBJ1-6
TGTGCCAGCAGCCCAACACAGGGAAATTATAATTCACCCCTCCACTTT
CASSPTQGNYNSPLHF
>TRBV5-4|-|-|TRBJ1-2
TGTGCCAGCAGCTTGGGTTCGGGGTTTATCGGCTACACCTTC
CASSLGSGFIGYTF
>TRBV25-1|-|-|TRBJ1-6
TGTGCCAGCAGCCCCCCCGGTGGCGAAAATTCACCCCTCCACTTT
CASSPPGGENSPLHF
>TRBV6-5|-|-|TRBJ1-2
TGTGCCAGCAGTTACTCGACGCTGGCAGGGGGCTACACCTTC
CASSYSTLAGGYTF
>TRBV20-1|-|-|TRBJ1-1
TGCAGTGCTACCCGGCCGAAGGGAGGGGCGAACACTGAAGCTTTCTTT
CSATRPKGGANTEAFF
>TRBV7-2|-|-|TRBJ1-3
TGTGCCAGCAGCTTTGCAGGAAACACCATATATTTT
CASSFAGNTIYF
>TRBV5-1|-|-|TRBJ2-5
TGCGCCAGCAGCCGGCGAGGGACCCAGCAAGAGACCCAGTACTTC
CASSRRGTQQETQYF
>TRBV20-1|-|-|TRBJ2-7
TGCAGTGCTACAAGGACCCGTCCCCCTCTCGAGCAGTACTTC
CSATRTRPPLEQYF
>TRBV5-6|few|TRBD2|TRBJ2-1
TGTGCCAGCAGCTTTGGGGGTGGGAGGGGCTCCTACAATGAGCAGTTCTTC
CASSFGGGRGSYNEQFF
>TRBV2|few|-|TRBJ2-3
TGTGCCAGCAGCCGCGATAATACGCAGTATTTT
CASSRDNTQYF
>TRBV24-1|-|TRBD1|TRBJ2-7
TGTGCCACCAGTGATGGAGACAGGGACGGATACGAGCAGTACTTC
CATSDGDRDGYEQYF
>TRBV20-1|few|-|TRBJ2-3
TGCAGTGCTAGAGGCGGGCTCCGCACAGATACGCAGTATTTT
CSARGGLRTDTQYF
>TRBV5-4|few|TRBD1|TRBJ2-5
TGTGCCAGCAGCTTGGTGGGACAGCAAGAGACCCAGTACTTC
CASSLVGQQETQYF
>TRBV6-5|-|TRBD2|TRBJ2-5
TGTGCCAGCAGTTACTCCCTTAGACTAGCGGGGGGTCAAGAGACCCAGTACTTC
CASSYSLRLAGGQETQYF
>TRBV19|-|-|TRBJ1-2
TGTGCCAGTAGTGTAAAAACCGCCGATCGGCTCTATGGCTACACCTTC
CASSVKTADRLYGYTF
>TRBV19|few|TRBD2|TRBJ2-2
TGTGCCAGTAGCCCTCCGGGACTAGCGGCCGGGGAGCTGTTTTTT
CASSPPGLAAGELFF
>TRBV18|-|-|TRBJ1-5
TGTGCCAGCTCACCTTTTAGCAATCAGCCCCAGCATTTT
CASSPFSNQPQHF
>TRBV7-2|few|TRBD1|TRBJ1-2
TGTGCCAGCAGTTTGGACAGGGCGGGTTATGGCTACACCTTC
CASSLDRAGYGYTF
>TRBV6-1|few|-|TRBJ1-5
TGTGCCAGCAGGGGCCCTGACAGTAGCAATCAGCCCCAGCATTTT
CASRGPDSSNQPQHF
>TRBV20-1|-|TRBD1|TRBJ1-2
TGCAGTGCAAGCGTACAGGGGGGACCTAACTATGGCTACACCTTC
CSASVQGGPNYGYTF